This T cell receptor beta chain is drawn from a study of PD-1 blockade in classical Hodgkin lymphoma. Repertoires were generated with immunoSEQ multiplex PCR, while TCRdb's copy carries only in-frame clones and drops some. The sample comprises tens of thousands of clones, 70% to 85% of which are singletons, and around 4.2% rests with the top ten. The patients all showed relapse after autologous stem cell transplantation, while their brentuximab vedotin exposure varied. Germline V gene data show CDR1 as GTSNPN and CDR2 as SVGIG (reference sequence). Between the trimmed V and J ends, which lost 3 bases and 9 bases, there was a span of 18 bases. This CDR3 contains 14 residues. Only a few counts were recorded for this clone.

The J gene is TRBJ1-5, the V gene TRBV30; a weak D match, TRBD1 (6 bases). The clonotype was recovered from a human donor with classical Hodgkin lymphoma. This sample comprised peripheral blood mononuclear cells (PBMCs), obtained before the second cycle of nivolumab. Written as DNA, the CDR3 is TGTGCCTGGAGGGATACAGGGAACGAGGGGCCCCAGCATTTT. It specifies CAWRDTGNEGPQHF. The variable domain in full, completed from reference TRBV30 and TRBJ1-5, reads SQTIHQWPATLVQPVGSPLSLECTVEGTSNPNLYWYRQAAGRGLQLLFYSVGIGQISSEVPQNLSASRPQDRQFILSSKKLLLSDSGFYLCAWRDTGNEGPQHFGDGTRLSIL.